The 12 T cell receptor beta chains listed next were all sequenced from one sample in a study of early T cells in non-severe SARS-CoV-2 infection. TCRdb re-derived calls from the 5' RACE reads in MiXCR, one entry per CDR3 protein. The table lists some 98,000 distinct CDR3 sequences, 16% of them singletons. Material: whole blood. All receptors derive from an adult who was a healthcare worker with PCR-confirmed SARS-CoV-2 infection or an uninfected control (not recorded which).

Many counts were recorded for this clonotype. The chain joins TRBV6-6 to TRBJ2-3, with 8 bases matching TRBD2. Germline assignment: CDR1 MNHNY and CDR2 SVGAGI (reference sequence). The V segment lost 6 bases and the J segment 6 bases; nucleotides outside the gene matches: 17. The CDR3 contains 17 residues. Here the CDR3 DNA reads TGTGCCAGCAGACCCCGCAGGATAAGCGGGAGTAGGGATACGCAGTATTTT. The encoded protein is CASRPRRISGSRDTQYF.

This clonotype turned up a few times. CDR3 loop: CASSPRTGFYSYEQYF. CDR3 DNA sequence: TGTGCCAGCAGCCCGCGGACAGGCTTCTACTCCTACGAGCAGTACTTC. The chain recombines TRBV7-2 with TRBJ2-7; TRBD1 agrees at 7 bases. The CDR3 runs 16 residues. Per germline, CDR1 SGHTA and CDR2 FQGNSA. The V segment lost 5 bases and the J segment 0 bases; nucleotides outside the gene matches: 10.

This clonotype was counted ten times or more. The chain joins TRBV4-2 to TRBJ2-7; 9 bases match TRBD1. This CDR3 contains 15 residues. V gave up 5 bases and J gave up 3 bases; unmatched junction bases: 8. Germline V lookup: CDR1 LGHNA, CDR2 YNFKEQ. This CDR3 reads CASSKAGGQGYEQYF. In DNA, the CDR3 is TGTGCCAGCAGCAAAGCAGGGGGACAGGGCTACGAGCAGTACTTC.

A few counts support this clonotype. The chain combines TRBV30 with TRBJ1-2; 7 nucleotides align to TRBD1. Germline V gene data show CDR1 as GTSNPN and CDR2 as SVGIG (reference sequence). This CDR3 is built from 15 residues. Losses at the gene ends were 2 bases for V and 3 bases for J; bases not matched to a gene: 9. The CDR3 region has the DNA TGTGCCTGGAGTCCCTTAAGGGGGCGTTACTATGGCTACACCTTC. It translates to CAWSPLRGRYYGYTF. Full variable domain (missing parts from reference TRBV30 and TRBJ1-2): SQTIHQWPATLVQPVGSPLSLECTVEGTSNPNLYWYRQAAGRGLQLLFYSVGIGQISSEVPQNLSASRPQDRQFILSSKKLLLSDSGFYLCAWSPLRGRYYGYTFGSGTRLTVV.

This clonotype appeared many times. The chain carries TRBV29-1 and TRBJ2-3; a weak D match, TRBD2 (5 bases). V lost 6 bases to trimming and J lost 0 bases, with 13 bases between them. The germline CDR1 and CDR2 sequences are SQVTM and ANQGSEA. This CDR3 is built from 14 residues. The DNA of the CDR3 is TGCAGCGTGAAGCCGAGGACTAGCACAGATACGCAGTATTTT. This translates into CSVKPRTSTDTQYF.

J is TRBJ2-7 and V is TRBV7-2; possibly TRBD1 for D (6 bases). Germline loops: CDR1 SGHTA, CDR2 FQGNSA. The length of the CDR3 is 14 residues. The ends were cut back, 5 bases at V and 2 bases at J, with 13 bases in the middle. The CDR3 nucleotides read TGTGCCAGCAGCCCTACGACAGGAACCTACGAGCAGTACTTC. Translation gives CASSPTTGTYEQYF.

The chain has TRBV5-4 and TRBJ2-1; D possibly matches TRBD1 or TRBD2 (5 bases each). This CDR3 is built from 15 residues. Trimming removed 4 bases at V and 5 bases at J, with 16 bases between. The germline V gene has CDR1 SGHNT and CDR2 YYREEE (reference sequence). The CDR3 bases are TGTGCCAGCAGCCTCGGACGAGGGGAGAACAATGAGCAGTTCTTC. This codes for CASSLGRGENNEQFF.

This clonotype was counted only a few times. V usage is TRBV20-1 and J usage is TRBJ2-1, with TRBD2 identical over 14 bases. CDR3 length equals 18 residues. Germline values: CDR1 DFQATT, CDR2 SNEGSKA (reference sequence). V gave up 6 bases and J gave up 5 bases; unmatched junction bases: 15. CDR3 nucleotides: TGCAGTGCCCAACGCAGGACTAGCGGGGGGCGCGATAACAATGAGCAGTTCTTC. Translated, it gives CSAQRRTSGGRDNNEQFF.

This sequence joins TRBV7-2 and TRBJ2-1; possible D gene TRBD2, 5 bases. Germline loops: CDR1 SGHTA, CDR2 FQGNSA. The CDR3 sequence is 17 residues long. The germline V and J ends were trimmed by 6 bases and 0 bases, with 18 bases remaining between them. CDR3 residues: CASRIGLVLSSYNEQFF. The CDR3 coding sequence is TGTGCCAGCAGAATAGGACTCGTACTTAGCTCCTACAATGAGCAGTTCTTC.

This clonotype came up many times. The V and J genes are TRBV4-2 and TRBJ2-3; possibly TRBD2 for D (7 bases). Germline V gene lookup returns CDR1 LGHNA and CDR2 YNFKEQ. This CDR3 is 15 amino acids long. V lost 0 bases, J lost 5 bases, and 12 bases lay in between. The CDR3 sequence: CASSQDWGGLDTQYF. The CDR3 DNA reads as TGTGCCAGCAGCCAAGATTGGGGGGGCCTAGATACGCAGTATTTT.

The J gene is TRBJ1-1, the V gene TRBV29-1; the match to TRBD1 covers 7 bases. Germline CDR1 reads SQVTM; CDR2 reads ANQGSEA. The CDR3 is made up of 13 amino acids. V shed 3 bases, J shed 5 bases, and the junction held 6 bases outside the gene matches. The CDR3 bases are TGCAGCGTTGACGGACAGGAGAGGACTGAAGCTTTCTTT. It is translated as CSVDGQERTEAFF.

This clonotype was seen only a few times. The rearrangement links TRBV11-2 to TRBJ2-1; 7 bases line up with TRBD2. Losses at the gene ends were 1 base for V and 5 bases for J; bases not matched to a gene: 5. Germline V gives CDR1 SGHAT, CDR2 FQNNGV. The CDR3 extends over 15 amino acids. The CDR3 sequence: CASSLAGGPNNEQFF. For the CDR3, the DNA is TGTGCCAGCAGCTTAGCGGGGGGACCCAACAATGAGCAGTTCTTC.